This T cell receptor beta chain was identified during a study of T cell responses to AZD1222 COVID-19 vaccine. Across the whole study: Second-dose intervals near 4 or 12 weeks were combined. General study findings and limits: Just a handful of AZD1222 recipients were seropositive at baseline. The sample set comprised mostly white British donors with more females, and clonal diversity was possibly underestimated. Breadth and depth of Spike-specific TCRs rose after two AZD1222 doses.

As to this clone: The antigen is unknown.

Between the trimmed V and J ends, which lost 5 bases and 3 bases, there was a span of 13 bases. Germline CDR1 is SNHLY and CDR2 is FYNNEI. The CDR3 loop spans 14 amino acids. The method was immunoSEQ multiplex PCR; TCRdb's version includes in-frame clones alone and lacks a portion of them. The top ten hold more than 20% of the sample, which has 95,000 to 110,000 clones, 88% seen once. This sample comprised peripheral blood, obtained on day 0 of AZD1222 vaccination. The chain is built from TRBV2 and TRBJ1-1, with a weak D call TRBD1 (6 bases). This sequence was found in an adult in good health. As DNA, the CDR3 is TGTGCCAGCAGTTACAGGGAGGGGGACACTGAAGCTTTCTTT. Translating it yields CASSYREGDTEAFF.